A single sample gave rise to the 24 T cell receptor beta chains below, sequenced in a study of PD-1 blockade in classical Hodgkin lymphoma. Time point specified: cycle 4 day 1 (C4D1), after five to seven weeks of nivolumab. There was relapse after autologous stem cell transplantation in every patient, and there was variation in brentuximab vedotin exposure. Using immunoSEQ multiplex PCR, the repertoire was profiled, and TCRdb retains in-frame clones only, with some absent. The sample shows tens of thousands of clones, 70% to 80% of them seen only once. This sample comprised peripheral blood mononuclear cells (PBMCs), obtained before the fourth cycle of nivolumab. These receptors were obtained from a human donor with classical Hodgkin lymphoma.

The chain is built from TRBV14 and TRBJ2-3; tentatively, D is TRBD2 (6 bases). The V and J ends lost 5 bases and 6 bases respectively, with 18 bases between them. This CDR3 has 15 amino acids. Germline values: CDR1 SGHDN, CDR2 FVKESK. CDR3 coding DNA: TGTGCCAGCAGCAGAAGCGGGCTATGGGGGGATACGCAGTATTTT. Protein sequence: CASSRSGLWGDTQYF.

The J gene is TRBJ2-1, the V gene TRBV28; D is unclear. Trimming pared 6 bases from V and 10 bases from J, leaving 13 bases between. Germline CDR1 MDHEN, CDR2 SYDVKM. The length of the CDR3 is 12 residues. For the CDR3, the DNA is TGTGCCAGCAGCCTGATCCCGTCCGAGCAGTTCTTC. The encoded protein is CASSLIPSEQFF. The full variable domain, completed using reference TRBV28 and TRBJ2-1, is DVKVTQSSRYLVKRTGEKVFLECVQDMDHENMFWYRQDPGLGLRLIYFSYDVKMKEKGDIPEGYSVSREKKERFSLILESASTNQTSMYLCASSLIPSEQFFGPGTRLTVL.

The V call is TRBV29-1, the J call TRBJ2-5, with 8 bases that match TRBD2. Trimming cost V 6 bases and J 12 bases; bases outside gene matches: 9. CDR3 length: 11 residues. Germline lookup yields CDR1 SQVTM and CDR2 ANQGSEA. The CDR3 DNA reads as TGCAGCGTGGTAGGAAGCGGGGGAGAGTACTTC. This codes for CSVVGSGGEYF.

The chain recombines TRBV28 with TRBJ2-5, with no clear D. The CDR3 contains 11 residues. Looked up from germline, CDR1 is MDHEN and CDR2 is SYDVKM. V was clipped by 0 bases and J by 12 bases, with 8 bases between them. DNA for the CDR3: TGTGCCAGCAGTTTATGGGATGCCGAGTACTTC. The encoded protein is CASSLWDAEYF.

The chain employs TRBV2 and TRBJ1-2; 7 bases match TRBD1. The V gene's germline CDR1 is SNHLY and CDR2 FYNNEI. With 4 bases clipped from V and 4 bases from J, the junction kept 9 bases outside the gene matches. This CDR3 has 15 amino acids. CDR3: CASSGHRQGLYGYTF. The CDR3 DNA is TGTGCCAGCAGTGGACACAGACAGGGCCTCTATGGCTACACCTTC.

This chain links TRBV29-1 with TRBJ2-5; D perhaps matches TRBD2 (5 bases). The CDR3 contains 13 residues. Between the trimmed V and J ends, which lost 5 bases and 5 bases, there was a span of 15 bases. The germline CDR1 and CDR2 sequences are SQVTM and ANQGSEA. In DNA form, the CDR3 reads TGCAGCGTTTCCAGGCTAGGCGGGGAGACCCAGTACTTC. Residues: CSVSRLGGETQYF.

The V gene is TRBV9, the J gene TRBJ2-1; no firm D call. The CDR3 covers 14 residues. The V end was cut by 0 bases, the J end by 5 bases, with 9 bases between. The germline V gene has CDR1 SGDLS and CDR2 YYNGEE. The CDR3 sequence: CASSVAKADNEQFF. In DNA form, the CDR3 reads TGTGCCAGCAGCGTAGCTAAGGCTGACAATGAGCAGTTCTTC. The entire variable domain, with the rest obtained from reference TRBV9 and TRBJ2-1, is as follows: DSGVTQTPKHLITATGQRVTLRCSPRSGDLSVYWYQQSLDQGLQFLIQYYNGEERAKGNILERFSAQQFPDLHSELNLSSLELGDSALYFCASSVAKADNEQFFGPGTRLTVL.

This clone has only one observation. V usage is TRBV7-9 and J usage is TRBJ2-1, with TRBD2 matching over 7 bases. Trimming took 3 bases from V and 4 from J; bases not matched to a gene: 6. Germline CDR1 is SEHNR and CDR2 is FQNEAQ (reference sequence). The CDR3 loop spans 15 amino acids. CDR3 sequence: CASSFGGIGYNEQFF. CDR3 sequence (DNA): TGTGCCAGCAGCTTCGGGGGGATCGGGTACAATGAGCAGTTCTTC.

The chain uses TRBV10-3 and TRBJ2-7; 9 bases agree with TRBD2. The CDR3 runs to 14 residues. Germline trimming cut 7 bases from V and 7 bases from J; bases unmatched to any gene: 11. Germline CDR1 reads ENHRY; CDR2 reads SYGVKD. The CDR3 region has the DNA TGTGCCATCACGAGGACTAGCGCCCTTGGGGAGCAGTACTTC. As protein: CAITRTSALGEQYF.

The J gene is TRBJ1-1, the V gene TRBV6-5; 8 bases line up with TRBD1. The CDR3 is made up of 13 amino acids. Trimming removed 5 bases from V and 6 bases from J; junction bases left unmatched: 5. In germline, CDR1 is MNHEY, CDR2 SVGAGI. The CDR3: CASSLDRAAEAFF. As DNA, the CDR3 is TGTGCCAGCAGTCTGGACAGGGCCGCTGAAGCTTTCTTT.

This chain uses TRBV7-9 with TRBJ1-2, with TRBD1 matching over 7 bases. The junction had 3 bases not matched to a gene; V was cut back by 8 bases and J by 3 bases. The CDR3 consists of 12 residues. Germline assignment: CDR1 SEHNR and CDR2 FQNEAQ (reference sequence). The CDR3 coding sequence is TGTGCCAGCTTAACAGGGGACTATGGCTACACCTTC. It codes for CASLTGDYGYTF.

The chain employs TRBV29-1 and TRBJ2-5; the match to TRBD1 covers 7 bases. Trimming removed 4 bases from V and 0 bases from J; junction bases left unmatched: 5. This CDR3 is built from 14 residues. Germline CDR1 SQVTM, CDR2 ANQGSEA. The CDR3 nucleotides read TGCAGCGTTGTACCTGGGACAGACCAAGAGACCCAGTACTTC. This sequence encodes CSVVPGTDQETQYF. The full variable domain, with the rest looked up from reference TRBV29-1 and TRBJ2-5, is SAVISQKPSRDICQRGTSLTIQCQVDSQVTMMFWYRQQPGQSLTLIATANQGSEATYESGFVIDKFPISRPNLTFSTLTVSNMSPEDSSIYLCSVVPGTDQETQYFGPGTRLLVL.

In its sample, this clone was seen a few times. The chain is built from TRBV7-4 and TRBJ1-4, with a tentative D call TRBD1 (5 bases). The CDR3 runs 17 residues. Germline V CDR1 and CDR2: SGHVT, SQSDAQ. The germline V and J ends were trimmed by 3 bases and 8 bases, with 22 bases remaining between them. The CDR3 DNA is TGTGCCAGCAGCTTTGTTCAGGTGGGGGAAGAAAGGGAAAAACTGTTTTTT. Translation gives CASSFVQVGEEREKLFF.

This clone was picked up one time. CDR3 DNA sequence: TGTGCCTGGAGACTATGGATGAAGGGTTCTGAAGCTTTCTTT. Translating gives CAWRLWMKGSEAFF. This chain uses TRBV30 with TRBJ1-1, with D unclear. The CDR3 has 14 residues. CDR1 is GTSNPN, CDR2 SVGIG, per germline (reference sequence). V lost 3 bases, J lost 6 bases, and 17 bases lay in between.

The CDR3 bases are TGTGCCAGCAGAGCCCTTACAGGGGGCGGTCAGCCCCAGCATTTT. It is translated as CASRALTGGGQPQHF. The rearrangement links TRBV2 to TRBJ1-5; 9 bases line up with TRBD1. J gave up 6 bases and V 6 bases, and 9 bases lay outside the gene matches. The CDR3 is 15 residues long. Germline-derived CDR1 and CDR2 are SNHLY and FYNNEI.

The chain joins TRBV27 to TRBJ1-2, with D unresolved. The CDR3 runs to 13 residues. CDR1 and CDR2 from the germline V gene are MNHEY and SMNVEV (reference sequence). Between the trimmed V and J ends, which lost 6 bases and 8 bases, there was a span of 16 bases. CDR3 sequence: CASSETWAGGYTF. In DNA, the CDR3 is TGTGCCAGCAGCGAAACATGGGCAGGCGGCTACACCTTC.

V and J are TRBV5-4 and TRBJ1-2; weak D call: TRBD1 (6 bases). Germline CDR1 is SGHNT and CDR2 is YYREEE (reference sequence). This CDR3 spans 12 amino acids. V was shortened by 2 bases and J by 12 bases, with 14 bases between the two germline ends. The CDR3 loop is CASSFGDTEDTF. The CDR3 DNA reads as TGTGCCAGCAGCTTCGGGGACACTGAGGACACCTTC.

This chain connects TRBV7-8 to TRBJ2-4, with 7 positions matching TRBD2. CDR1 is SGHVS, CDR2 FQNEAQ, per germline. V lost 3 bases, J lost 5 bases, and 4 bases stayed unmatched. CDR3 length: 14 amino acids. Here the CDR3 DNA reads TGTGCCAGCAGCTTCCGTCTAGCGGAAAACATTCAGTACTTC. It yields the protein CASSFRLAENIQYF.

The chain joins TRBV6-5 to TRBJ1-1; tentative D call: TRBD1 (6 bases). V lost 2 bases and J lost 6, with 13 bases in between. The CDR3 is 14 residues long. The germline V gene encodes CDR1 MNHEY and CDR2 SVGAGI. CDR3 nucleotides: TGTGCCAGCAGTTACAACAGGGAGGAGGCTGAAGCTTTCTTT. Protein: CASSYNREEAEAFF.

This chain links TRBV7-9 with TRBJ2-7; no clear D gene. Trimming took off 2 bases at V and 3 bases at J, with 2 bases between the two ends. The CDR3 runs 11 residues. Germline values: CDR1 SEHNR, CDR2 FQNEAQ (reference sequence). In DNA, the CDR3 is TGTGCCAGCAGCTTAAACTACGAGCAGTACTTC. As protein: CASSLNYEQYF.

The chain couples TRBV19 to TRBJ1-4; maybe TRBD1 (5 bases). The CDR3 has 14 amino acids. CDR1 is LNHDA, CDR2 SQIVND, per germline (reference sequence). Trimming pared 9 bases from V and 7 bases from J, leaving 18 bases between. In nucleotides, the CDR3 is TGTGCCAGCAGATGGGGGAGCGGTAGTGAAAAACTGTTTTTT. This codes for CASRWGSGSEKLFF.

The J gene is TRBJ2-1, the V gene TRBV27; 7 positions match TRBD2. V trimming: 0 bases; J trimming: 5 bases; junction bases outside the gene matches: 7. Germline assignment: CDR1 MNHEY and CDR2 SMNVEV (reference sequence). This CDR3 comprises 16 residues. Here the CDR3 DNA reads TGTGCCAGCAGTTTATCACCCTCTAGCGGAGACAATGAGCAGTTCTTC. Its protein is CASSLSPSSGDNEQFF.

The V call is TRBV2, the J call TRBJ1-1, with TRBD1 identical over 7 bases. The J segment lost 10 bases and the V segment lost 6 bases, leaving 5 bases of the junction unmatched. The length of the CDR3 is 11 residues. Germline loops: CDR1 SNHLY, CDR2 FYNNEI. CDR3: CASRQGPGAFF. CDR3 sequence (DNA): TGTGCCAGCAGACAGGGGCCTGGAGCTTTCTTT.

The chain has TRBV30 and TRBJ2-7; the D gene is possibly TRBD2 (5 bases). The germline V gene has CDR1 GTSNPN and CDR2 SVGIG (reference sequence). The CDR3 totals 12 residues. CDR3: CASRVRGNEQYF. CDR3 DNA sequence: TGTGCTTCGCGGGTGAGAGGCAACGAGCAGTACTTC.